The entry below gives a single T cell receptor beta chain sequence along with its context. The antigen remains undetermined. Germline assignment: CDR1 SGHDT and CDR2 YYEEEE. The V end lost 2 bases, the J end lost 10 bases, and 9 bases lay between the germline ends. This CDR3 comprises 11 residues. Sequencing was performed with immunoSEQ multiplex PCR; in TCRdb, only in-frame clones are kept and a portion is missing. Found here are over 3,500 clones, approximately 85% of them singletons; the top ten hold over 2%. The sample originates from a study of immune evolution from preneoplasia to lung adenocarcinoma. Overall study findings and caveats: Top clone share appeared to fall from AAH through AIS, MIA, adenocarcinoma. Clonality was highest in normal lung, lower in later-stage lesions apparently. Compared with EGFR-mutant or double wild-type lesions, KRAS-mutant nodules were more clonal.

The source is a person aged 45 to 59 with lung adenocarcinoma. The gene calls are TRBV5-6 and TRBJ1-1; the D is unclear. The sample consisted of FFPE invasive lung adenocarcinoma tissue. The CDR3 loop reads CASSLDDRAFF. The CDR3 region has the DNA TGTGCCAGCAGCTTAGATGACCGAGCTTTCTTT.